What follows is one T cell receptor beta chain and its context. Its antigen is undetermined. This sample is part of a study of somatic mutations in cytotoxic T cells in rheumatoid arthritis. The wider study: Including V beta1+ cells that were sequenced for TCRB, some T-cell populations stained with V beta antibodies were flow-sorted at nearly 100% purity.

This CDR3 region has 15 residues. Germline CDR1 LNHDA, CDR2 SQIVND (reference sequence). Trimming removed 2 bases from V and 5 bases from J, with 13 bases in between. Study outcomes and limitations: Antigenic targets recognized by the expanded CD8+ clones remained undetermined. Rheumatoid arthritis patients showed slight TRBV07 underrepresentation, unadjusted for multiple comparisons.

This table comes from immunoSEQ multiplex PCR, and its TCRdb copy is limited to in-frame clones, with some not included. The data show roughly 14,000 clones, 85% to 95% seen once. This sequence was found in a man aged 65 to 79 with rheumatoid arthritis. The sequencing input was CD4+ T cells sorted from blood. The chain links TRBV19 to TRBJ2-1; D might be TRBD2 (5 bases). In DNA form, the CDR3 reads TGTGCCAGTAGTATAAGAGCGGCAGAGAACAATGAGCAGTTCTTC. Translated, it gives CASSIRAAENNEQFF.